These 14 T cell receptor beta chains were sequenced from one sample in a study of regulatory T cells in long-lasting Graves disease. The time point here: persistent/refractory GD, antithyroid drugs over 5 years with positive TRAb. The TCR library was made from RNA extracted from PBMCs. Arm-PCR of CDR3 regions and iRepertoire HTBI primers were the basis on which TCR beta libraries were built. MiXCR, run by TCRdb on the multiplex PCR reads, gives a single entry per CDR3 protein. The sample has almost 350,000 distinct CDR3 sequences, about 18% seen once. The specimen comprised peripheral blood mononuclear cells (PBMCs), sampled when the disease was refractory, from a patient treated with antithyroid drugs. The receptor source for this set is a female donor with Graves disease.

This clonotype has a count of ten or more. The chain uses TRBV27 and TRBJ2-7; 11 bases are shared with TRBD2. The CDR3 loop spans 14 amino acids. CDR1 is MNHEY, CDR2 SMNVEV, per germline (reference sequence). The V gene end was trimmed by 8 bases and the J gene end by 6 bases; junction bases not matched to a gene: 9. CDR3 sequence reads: CASGYSGRASEQYF. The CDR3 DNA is TGTGCCAGCGGGTATAGCGGGAGGGCCTCCGAGCAGTACTTC.

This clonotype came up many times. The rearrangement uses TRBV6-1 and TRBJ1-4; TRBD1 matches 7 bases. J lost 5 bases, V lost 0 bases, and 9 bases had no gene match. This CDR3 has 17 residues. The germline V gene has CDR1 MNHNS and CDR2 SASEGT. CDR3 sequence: CASSEALLGTANEKLFF. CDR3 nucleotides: TGTGCCAGCAGTGAAGCGCTTCTTGGGACAGCGAATGAAAAACTGTTTTTT.

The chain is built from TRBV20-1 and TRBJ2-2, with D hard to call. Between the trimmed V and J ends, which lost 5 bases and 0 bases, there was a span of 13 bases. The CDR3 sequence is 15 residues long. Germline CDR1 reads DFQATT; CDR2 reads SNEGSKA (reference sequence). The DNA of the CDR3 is TGCAGTGCTCAGACGGGCGCTCCGAACACCGGGGAGCTGTTTTTT. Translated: CSAQTGAPNTGELFF.

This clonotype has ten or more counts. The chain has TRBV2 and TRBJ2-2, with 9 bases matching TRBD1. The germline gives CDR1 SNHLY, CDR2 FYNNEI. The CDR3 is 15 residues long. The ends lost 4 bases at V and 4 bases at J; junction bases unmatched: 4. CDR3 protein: CASSAQGAGTGELFF. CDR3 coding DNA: TGTGCCAGCAGTGCACAGGGGGCGGGCACCGGGGAGCTGTTTTTT.

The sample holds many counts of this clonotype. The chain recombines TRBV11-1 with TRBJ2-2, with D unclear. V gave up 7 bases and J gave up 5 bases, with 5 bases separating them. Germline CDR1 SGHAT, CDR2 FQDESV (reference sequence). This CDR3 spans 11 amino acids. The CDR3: CASMRTGELFF. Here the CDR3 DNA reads TGTGCCAGCATGAGGACCGGGGAGCTGTTTTTT.

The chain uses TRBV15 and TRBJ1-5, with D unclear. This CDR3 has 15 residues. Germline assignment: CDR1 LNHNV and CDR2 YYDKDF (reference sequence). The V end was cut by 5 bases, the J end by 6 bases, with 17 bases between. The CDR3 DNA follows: TGTGCCACCAGCGATGAAGCCATGGCTCGTCAGCCCCAGCATTTT. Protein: CATSDEAMARQPQHF.

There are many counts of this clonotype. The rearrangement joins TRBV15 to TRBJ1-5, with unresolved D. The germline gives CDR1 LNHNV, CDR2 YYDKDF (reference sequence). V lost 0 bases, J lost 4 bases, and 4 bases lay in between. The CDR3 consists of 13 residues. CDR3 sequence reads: CATSRDLNQPQHF. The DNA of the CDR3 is TGTGCCACCAGCAGAGACTTGAATCAGCCCCAGCATTTT. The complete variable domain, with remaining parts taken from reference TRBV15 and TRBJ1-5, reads DAMVIQNPRYQVTQFGKPVTLSCSQTLNHNVMYWYQQKSSQAPKLLFHYYDKDFNNEADTPDNFQSRRPNTSFCFLDIRSPGLGDTAMYLCATSRDLNQPQHFGDGTRLSIL.

CDR3 coding DNA: TGCGCCAGCAGCGAGGGGGCAGGCTACGAGCAGTACTTC. Translated: CASSEGAGYEQYF. This chain uses TRBV5-1 with TRBJ2-7, with 7 bases matching TRBD1. V shed 4 bases and J 3 bases; nucleotides not matched to a gene: 4. This CDR3 comprises 13 residues. In germline, CDR1 is SGHRS, CDR2 YFSETQ.

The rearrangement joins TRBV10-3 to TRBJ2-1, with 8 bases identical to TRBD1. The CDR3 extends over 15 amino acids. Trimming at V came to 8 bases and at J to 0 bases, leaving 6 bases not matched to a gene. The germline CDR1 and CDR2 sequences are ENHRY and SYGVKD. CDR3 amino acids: CAIREQGGSYNEQFF. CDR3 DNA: TGTGCCATCCGGGAACAGGGGGGCTCCTACAATGAGCAGTTCTTC.

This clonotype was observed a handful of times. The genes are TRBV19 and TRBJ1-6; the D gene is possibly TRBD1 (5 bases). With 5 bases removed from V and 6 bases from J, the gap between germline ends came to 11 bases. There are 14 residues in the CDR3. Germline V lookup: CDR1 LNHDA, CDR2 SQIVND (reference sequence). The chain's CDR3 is CASSVQETNSPLHF. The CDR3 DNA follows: TGTGCCAGTAGTGTACAGGAGACTAATTCACCCCTCCACTTT.

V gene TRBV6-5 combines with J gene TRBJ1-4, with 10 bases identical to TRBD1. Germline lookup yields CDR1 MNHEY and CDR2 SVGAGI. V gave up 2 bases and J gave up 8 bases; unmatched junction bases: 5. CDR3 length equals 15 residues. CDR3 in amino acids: CASSYGTGVGEKLFF. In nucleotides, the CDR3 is TGTGCCAGCAGTTACGGGACAGGGGTCGGCGAAAAACTGTTTTTT.

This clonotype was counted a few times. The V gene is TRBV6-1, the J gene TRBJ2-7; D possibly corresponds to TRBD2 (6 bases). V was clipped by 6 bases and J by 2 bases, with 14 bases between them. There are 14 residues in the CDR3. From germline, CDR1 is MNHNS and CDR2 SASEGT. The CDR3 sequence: CASRGGGGTYEQYF. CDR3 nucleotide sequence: TGTGCCAGCAGGGGGGGAGGAGGTACCTACGAGCAGTACTTC.

The CDR3 DNA reads as TGTGCCAGCAGCTTAGCGGAGCTCAGGAGGCAGTTCTTC. Translating gives CASSLAELRRQFF. V and J are TRBV7-2 and TRBJ2-1; D ambiguous. V was clipped by 0 bases and J by 12 bases, with 12 bases between them. This CDR3 contains 13 residues. CDR1 SGHTA and CDR2 FQGNSA come from the germline V gene.

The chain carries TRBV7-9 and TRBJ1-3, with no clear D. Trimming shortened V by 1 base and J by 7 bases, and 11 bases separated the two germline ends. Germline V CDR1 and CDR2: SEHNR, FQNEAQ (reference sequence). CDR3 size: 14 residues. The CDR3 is CASSLVRSGNTIYF. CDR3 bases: TGTGCCAGCAGCTTAGTTCGCAGCGGTAACACCATATATTTT.